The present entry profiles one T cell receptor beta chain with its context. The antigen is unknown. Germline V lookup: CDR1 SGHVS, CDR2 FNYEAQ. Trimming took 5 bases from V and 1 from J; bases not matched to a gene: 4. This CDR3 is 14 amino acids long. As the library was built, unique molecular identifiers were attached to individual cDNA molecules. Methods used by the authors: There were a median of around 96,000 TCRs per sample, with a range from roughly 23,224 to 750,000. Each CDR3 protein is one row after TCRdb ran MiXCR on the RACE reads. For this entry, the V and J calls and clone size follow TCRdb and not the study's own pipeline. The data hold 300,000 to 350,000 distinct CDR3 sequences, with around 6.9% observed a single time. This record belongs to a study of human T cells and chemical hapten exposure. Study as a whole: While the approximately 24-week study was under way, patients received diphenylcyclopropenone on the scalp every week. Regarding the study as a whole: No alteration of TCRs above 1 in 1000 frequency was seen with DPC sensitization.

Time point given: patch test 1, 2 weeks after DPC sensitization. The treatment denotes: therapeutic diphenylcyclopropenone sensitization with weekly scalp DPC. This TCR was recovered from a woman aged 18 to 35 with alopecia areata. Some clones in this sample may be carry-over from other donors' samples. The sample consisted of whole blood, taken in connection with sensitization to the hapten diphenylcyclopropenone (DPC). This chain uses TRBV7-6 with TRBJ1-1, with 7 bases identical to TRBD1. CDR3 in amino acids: CASSPRGGNTEAFF. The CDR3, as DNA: TGTGCCAGCAGCCCCAGGGGGGGGAACACTGAAGCTTTCTTT.